What follows are 20 T cell receptor beta chains derived from one specimen sequenced in a study of vaccination effects on CD4 cells after COVID-19. Their cognate antigens are unknown. TCRdb's copy holds only in-frame clones and misses some; the assay was immunoSEQ multiplex PCR. The sample includes roughly 11,000 clones, just under 75% seen only once; the top ten take about 24%. ViraFEST used viral peptide pools to expand antigen-specific CD4+ T cells before sequencing. Once cultured for approximately 10 days, the cells underwent separation to obtain CD4+ T cells. The sequenced sample was CD4+ T cells from PBMCs cultured with HCoV-229E spike peptides, obtained before COVID-19 vaccination. All receptors derive from a human donor who received a COVID-19 vaccine.

V usage is TRBV27 and J usage is TRBJ1-6; the D gene is possibly TRBD1 (5 bases). The CDR3 contains 15 residues. Germline CDR1 reads MNHEY; CDR2 reads SMNVEV (reference sequence). Trimming pared 0 bases from V and 6 bases from J, leaving 9 bases between. CDR3 coding DNA: TGTGCCAGCAGTTTATCGACGGGGGTTAATTCACCCCTCCACTTT. This encodes CASSLSTGVNSPLHF.

Remarks on this clone: The junction departs from the called germline gene at one end, perhaps through a read error. This chain joins TRBV29-1 and TRBJ2-1; tentatively, D is TRBD1 (5 bases). CDR3 size: 11 residues. Looked up from germline, CDR1 is SQVTM and CDR2 is ANQGSEA. CDR3 amino acids: CSVEAGNEQFF. In nucleotides, the CDR3 is TGCAGCGTGGAAGCAGGGAATGAGCAGTTCTTC.

In its sample, this clone was seen a few times. The chain links TRBV5-1 to TRBJ2-1, with TRBD2 identical over 11 bases. The germline CDR1 and CDR2 sequences are SGHRS and YFSETQ. The CDR3 consists of 16 residues. V was clipped by 3 bases and J by 5 bases; unmatched bases: 7. For the CDR3, the DNA is TGCGCCAGCAGCTCAAGAGTAGCGGGAGGGAACAATGAGCAGTTCTTC. Its protein is CASSSRVAGGNNEQFF.

Concerning this clone itself: The germline gene is not matched at one end of the junction; a read error may be the cause. The chain joins TRBV7-7 to TRBJ2-7, with 16 nucleotides matching TRBD2. Germline CDR1 is SSHAT and CDR2 is FNYEAQ (reference sequence). The CDR3 has 20 amino acids. CDR3 residues: CASSLDGGKGLAGGAYEQYF. CDR3 coding DNA: TGTGCTAGCAGCTTAGATGGGGGCAAGGGACTAGCGGGGGGGGCCTACGAGCAGTACTTC.

CDR3 in DNA: TGTGCCAGCAGCATAGCAGGGACCGAAACCTATGGCTACACCTTC. The encoded protein is CASSIAGTETYGYTF. This chain joins TRBV6-5 and TRBJ1-2; D might be TRBD1 (5 bases). V dropped 6 bases and J dropped 4 bases, with 18 bases sitting between them. Germline V gene lookup returns CDR1 MNHEY and CDR2 SVGAGI. CDR3 length: 15 residues.

This clone was found a few times. The chain employs TRBV7-9 and TRBJ2-2; D ambiguous. Germline V gives CDR1 SEHNR, CDR2 FQNEAQ (reference sequence). Trimming removed 1 base at V and 5 bases at J, with 11 bases between. This CDR3 comprises 15 residues. The CDR3 nucleotides are TGTGCCAGCAGCTTAGTGGATAGCCGTACCGGGGAGCTGTTTTTT. Protein product: CASSLVDSRTGELFF.

Here the CDR3 DNA reads TGTGCCAGCTCGCGGGTCGACACTGAAGCTTTCTTT. Protein: CASSRVDTEAFF. V gene TRBV18 combines with J gene TRBJ1-1; D is unresolved. The germline gives CDR1 KGHSH, CDR2 LQKENI. Trimming left V 6 bases short and J 3 bases short, with 8 bases between. The CDR3 totals 12 residues.

This chain uses TRBV27 with TRBJ1-2; tentative D call: TRBD1 (5 bases). Germline V gives CDR1 MNHEY, CDR2 SMNVEV (reference sequence). Trimming stripped 5 bases from V and 5 bases from J, with 9 bases between. This CDR3 has 12 amino acids. The chain's CDR3 is CASSPRGYGYTF. The DNA for the CDR3 is TGTGCCAGCAGTCCTCGGGGGTATGGCTACACCTTC.

V usage is TRBV5-1 and J usage is TRBJ2-7; D call uncertain. V lost 4 bases to trimming and J lost 0 bases, with 2 bases between them. Germline lookup yields CDR1 SGHRS and CDR2 YFSETQ. The CDR3 has 11 residues. CDR3 nucleotide sequence: TGCGCCAGCAGCGCCTCCTACGAGCAGTACTTC. It translates to CASSASYEQYF.

V is TRBV9 and J is TRBJ2-7, with TRBD1 identical over 8 bases. Germline V CDR1 and CDR2: SGDLS, YYNGEE. The CDR3 is 15 residues long. With V trimmed by 0 bases and J by 3 bases, 5 bases remained unmatched. The CDR3 is CASSVADRGVYEQYF. The CDR3 coding sequence is TGTGCCAGCAGCGTAGCAGACAGGGGTGTCTACGAGCAGTACTTC.

The chain uses TRBV18 and TRBJ1-5, with no clear D. The CDR3 runs 15 residues. Germline CDR1 is KGHSH and CDR2 is LQKENI. V was clipped by 2 bases and J by 1 base, with 9 bases between them. CDR3 DNA sequence: TGTGCCAGCTCACCAACGGCTTACAGCAATCAGCCCCAGCATTTT. This encodes CASSPTAYSNQPQHF.

V and J are TRBV20-1 and TRBJ1-1; D ambiguous. CDR1 and CDR2 from the germline V gene are DFQATT and SNEGSKA (reference sequence). Between the trimmed V and J ends, which lost 2 bases and 5 bases, there was a span of 6 bases. The CDR3 extends over 11 amino acids. The CDR3 sequence: CSARMYTEAFF. The DNA for the CDR3 is TGCAGTGCTAGAATGTATACTGAAGCTTTCTTT.

This clone was picked up a small number of times. The V call is TRBV7-2, the J call TRBJ2-5; unclear D gene. Germline V CDR1 and CDR2: SGHTA, FQGNSA. This CDR3 contains 11 residues. V lost 1 base and J 4 bases, leaving 1 base between the germline ends. CDR3 bases: TGTGCCAGCAGCTTAGTAGAGACCCAGTACTTC. Its protein product is CASSLVETQYF.

The chain couples TRBV6-5 to TRBJ1-1; 9 positions agree with TRBD1. The CDR3 contains 13 residues. V lost 6 bases to trimming and J lost 6 bases; unmatched junction nucleotides: 5. Germline lookup yields CDR1 MNHEY and CDR2 SVGAGI. CDR3 DNA sequence: TGTGCCAGCAGGGTAAGACAGGGGGCTGAAGCTTTCTTT. Residues: CASRVRQGAEAFF.

V and J are TRBV6-5 and TRBJ2-7; D ambiguous. Germline CDR1 MNHEY, CDR2 SVGAGI. CDR3 length: 14 amino acids. V was trimmed by 3 bases and J by 8 bases, leaving 17 bases between them. CDR3 in amino acids: CASSYEASIGKQYF. CDR3 nucleotide sequence: TGTGCCAGCAGTTATGAGGCCTCGATCGGAAAGCAGTACTTC.

This clone has only a few counts. The gene calls are TRBV18 and TRBJ2-7; D is possibly TRBD1 (6 bases). V lost 1 base, J lost 2 bases, and 9 bases lay in between. This CDR3 spans 14 amino acids. Germline lookup yields CDR1 KGHSH and CDR2 LQKENI. The CDR3 DNA reads as TGTGCCAGCTCACCACAGGGGGTTACCTACGAGCAGTACTTC. It codes for CASSPQGVTYEQYF. The full variable domain, in which reference TRBV18 and TRBJ2-7 provide the parts outside the CDR3, is NAGVMQNPRHLVRRRGQEARLRCSPMKGHSHVYWYRQLPEEGLKFMVYLQKENIIDESGMPKERFSAEFPKEGPSILRIQQVVRGDSAAYFCASSPQGVTYEQYFGPGTRLTVT.

The chain's CDR3 is CASSSGEDYGYTF. Written as DNA, the CDR3 is TGTGCCAGCAGTTCAGGGGAGGACTATGGCTACACCTTC. The rearrangement uses TRBV28 and TRBJ1-2, with D possibly being TRBD1 (6 bases). CDR3 length: 13 residues. Germline V gene lookup returns CDR1 MDHEN and CDR2 SYDVKM. Between the trimmed V and J ends, which lost 4 bases and 3 bases, there was a span of 9 bases.

The V gene is TRBV7-2, the J gene TRBJ1-5, with D uncertain. Between the trimmed V and J ends, which lost 1 base and 3 bases, there was a span of 4 bases. From germline, CDR1 is SGHTA and CDR2 FQGNSA. The CDR3 length is 13 residues. Here the CDR3 reads CASSLEVNQPQHF. The DNA of the CDR3 is TGTGCCAGCAGCTTAGAGGTCAATCAGCCCCAGCATTTT. Full variable domain (outside the CDR3, taken from reference TRBV7-2 and TRBJ1-5): GAGVSQSPSNKVTEKGKDVELRCDPISGHTALYWYRQSLGQGLEFLIYFQGNSAPDKSGLPSDRFSAERTGGSVSTLTIQRTQQEDSAVYLCASSLEVNQPQHFGDGTRLSIL.

The V gene is TRBV7-6, the J gene TRBJ2-1; D unresolved. V shed 5 bases and J shed 9 bases, with 5 bases lying between them. The CDR3 sequence is 10 residues long. Germline V CDR1 and CDR2: SGHVS, FNYEAQ. The CDR3 nucleotides are TGTGCCAGCAGCCGGACTGAGCAGTTCTTC. Protein product: CASSRTEQFF.

This chain joins TRBV2 and TRBJ2-4; maybe TRBD1 (6 bases). Germline V gene lookup returns CDR1 SNHLY and CDR2 FYNNEI. The CDR3 length is 14 residues. Trimming stripped 4 bases from V and 7 bases from J, with 14 bases between. The CDR3 sequence is CASSVSRGPNIQYF. The CDR3 DNA is TGTGCCAGCAGTGTTAGCAGGGGACCTAACATTCAGTACTTC.